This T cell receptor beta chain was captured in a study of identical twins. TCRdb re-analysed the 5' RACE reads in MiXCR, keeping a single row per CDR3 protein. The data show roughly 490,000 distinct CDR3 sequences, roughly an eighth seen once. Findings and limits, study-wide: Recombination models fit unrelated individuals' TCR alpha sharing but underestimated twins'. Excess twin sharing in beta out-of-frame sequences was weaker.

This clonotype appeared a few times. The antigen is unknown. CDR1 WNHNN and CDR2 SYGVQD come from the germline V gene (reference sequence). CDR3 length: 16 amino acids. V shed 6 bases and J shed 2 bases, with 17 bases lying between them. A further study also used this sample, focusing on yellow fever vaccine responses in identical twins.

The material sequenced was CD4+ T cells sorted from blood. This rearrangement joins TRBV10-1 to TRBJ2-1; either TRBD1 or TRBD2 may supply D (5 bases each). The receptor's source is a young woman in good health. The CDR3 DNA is TGCGCCAGCAGCGACCCCGGGAAAGGGGCCTACAATGAGCAGTTCTTC. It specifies CASSDPGKGAYNEQFF.